The 14 T cell receptor beta chains below come from one sample, sequenced in a study of cytomegalovirus exposure and HLA in healthy donors. Amplification used 60 Vbeta primers and 13 Jbeta primers. TCRdb's copy holds only in-frame clones and misses some; the assay was immunoSEQ multiplex PCR. The data hold about 120,000 clones, with about four fifths observed a single time. The sequencing input was PBMCs. These receptors were collected from a man in his thirties or forties in good health and CMV-seropositive.

This clone was seen once. The CDR3 nucleotides are TGTGCCAGCAGTAGGACAGGGTTCGTTGAAAAACTGTTTTTT. It encodes CASSRTGFVEKLFF. V usage is TRBV28 and J usage is TRBJ1-4; 8 nucleotides agree with TRBD1. Germline trimming cut 5 bases from V and 7 bases from J; bases unmatched to any gene: 6. This CDR3 region has 14 residues. The germline gives CDR1 MDHEN, CDR2 SYDVKM.

V is TRBV6-1 and J is TRBJ1-2, with no clear D. The germline V gene has CDR1 MNHNS and CDR2 SASEGT. Trimming left V 3 bases short and J 0 bases short, with 14 bases between. CDR3 length: 16 amino acids. CDR3 DNA: TGTGCCAGCAGTGACGTCGGACTAGCCCCTAACTATGGCTACACCTTC. Residues: CASSDVGLAPNYGYTF.

The DNA for the CDR3 is TGTGCCAGCAGCCCCAACGGGATTCAGCCCCCCTACGAGCAGTACTTC. Translated: CASSPNGIQPPYEQYF. The gene calls are TRBV5-4 and TRBJ2-7; TRBD2 is a possible D gene (5 bases). There are 16 residues in the CDR3. The germline V gene encodes CDR1 SGHNT and CDR2 YYREEE (reference sequence). V was trimmed by 4 bases and J by 2 bases, leaving 19 bases between them. Full variable domain (missing parts from reference TRBV5-4 and TRBJ2-7): ETGVTQSPTHLIKTRGQQVTLRCSSQSGHNTVSWYQQALGQGPQFIFQYYREEENGRGNFPPRFSGLQFPNYSSELNVNALELDDSALYLCASSPNGIQPPYEQYFGPGTRLTVT.

V gene TRBV4-3 combines with J gene TRBJ1-2; 12 bases map to TRBD1. CDR3 size: 18 residues. CDR1 LGHNA and CDR2 YSLEER come from the germline V gene. J was trimmed by 8 bases and V by 1 base; bases with no gene match: 14. In nucleotides, the CDR3 is TGCGCCAGCAGCCAAGTTTACCTATTGGGACAGGGGGCTAACGGCTACACCTTC. It encodes CASSQVYLLGQGANGYTF.

The genes are TRBV14 and TRBJ2-3, with no clear D. V was cut by 0 bases and J by 2 bases, with 12 bases left in between. There are 16 residues in the CDR3. The germline gives CDR1 SGHDN, CDR2 FVKESK. The CDR3 sequence is CASSQEMRPLTDTQYF. For the CDR3, the DNA is TGTGCCAGCAGCCAAGAGATGAGGCCGCTCACAGATACGCAGTATTTT.

The chain carries TRBV19 and TRBJ1-1, with 8 bases that match TRBD1. This CDR3 has 13 residues. J lost 5 bases, V lost 6 bases, and 5 bases had no gene match. CDR1 and CDR2 (germline): LNHDA, SQIVND (reference sequence). The CDR3 region has the DNA TGTGCCAGTAGCCCAGGGGGCCGGACTGAAGCTTTCTTT. Translation gives CASSPGGRTEAFF.

This clone was seen a single time. The junction and the germline gene differ at one end; a read error may be behind it. The rearrangement uses TRBV7-9 and TRBJ1-1; tentatively, D is TRBD1 (6 bases). The CDR3 loop spans 12 amino acids. In germline, CDR1 is SEHNR, CDR2 FQNEAQ (reference sequence). The CDR3 region has the DNA TGTTCCAGCAGCCCGGACAGCCCGGCAGCTTTCTTT. This encodes CSSSPDSPAAFF.

V and J are TRBV4-3 and TRBJ1-5; 9 bases align to TRBD1. The CDR3 totals 15 residues. The junction had 3 bases not matched to a gene; V was cut back by 4 bases and J by 2 bases. The germline V gene encodes CDR1 LGHNA and CDR2 YSLEER. This CDR3 is CASSPWTGGNQPQHF. The CDR3, as DNA: TGCGCCAGCAGCCCCTGGACAGGGGGCAATCAGCCCCAGCATTTT.

V gene TRBV9 combines with J gene TRBJ2-1; D is perhaps TRBD2 (6 bases). Germline lookup yields CDR1 SGDLS and CDR2 YYNGEE. V lost 3 bases to trimming and J lost 5 bases, with 9 bases between them. The CDR3 is 13 residues long. CDR3 region: CASSGGGHNEQFF. CDR3 nucleotides: TGTGCCAGCAGCGGGGGAGGCCACAATGAGCAGTTCTTC.

The V gene is TRBV2, the J gene TRBJ1-5; a weak D match, TRBD1 (6 bases). CDR3 size: 14 residues. Trimming took off 8 bases at V and 7 bases at J, with 18 bases between the two ends. Germline V gene lookup returns CDR1 SNHLY and CDR2 FYNNEI. CDR3 in DNA: TGTGCCAGCTGTCGGTCGGGGGGCGAGCAGCCCCAGCATTTT. Its translation: CASCRSGGEQPQHF. The variable domain in full, with the rest retrieved from reference TRBV2 and TRBJ1-5, is EPEVTQTPSHQVTQMGQEVILRCVPISNHLYFYWYRQILGQKVEFLVSFYNNEISEKSEIFDDQFSVERPDGSNFTLKIRSTKLEDSAMYFCASCRSGGEQPQHFGDGTRLSIL.

This clone was counted a single time. This chain connects TRBV11-2 to TRBJ2-7; D unresolved. CDR3 length equals 14 residues. The ends were cut back, 1 base at V and 2 bases at J, with 9 bases in the middle. Germline values: CDR1 SGHAT, CDR2 FQNNGV. CDR3 sequence reads: CASSLGGETYEQYF. The CDR3 bases are TGTGCCAGCAGCTTAGGCGGAGAGACCTACGAGCAGTACTTC.

The chain carries TRBV4-2 and TRBJ2-5; TRBD2 agrees at 9 bases. This CDR3 is built from 17 residues. Germline V CDR1 and CDR2: LGHNA, YNFKEQ. V trimming: 0 bases; J trimming: 3 bases; junction bases outside the gene matches: 8. The CDR3 sequence: CASSQDQVRGGKETQYF. CDR3 nucleotide sequence: TGTGCCAGCAGCCAAGATCAAGTGCGGGGGGGCAAAGAGACCCAGTACTTC.

This clone has just a few counts. The chain is built from TRBV5-3 and TRBJ1-4; possibly TRBD1 for D (5 bases). TRBV5-3 is known as an ORF, though its function is uncertain. This CDR3 has 14 amino acids. The V gene lost 1 base and the J gene lost 8 bases, with 12 bases spanning the gap. Written as DNA, the CDR3 is TGTGCCAGAAGCTTGCGGGTCCCAGGGGAAAAACTGTTTTTT. This sequence encodes CARSLRVPGEKLFF.

The chain recombines TRBV9 with TRBJ2-4, with a possible D match to TRBD2 (7 bases). Germline lookup yields CDR1 SGDLS and CDR2 YYNGEE. V lost 0 bases, J lost 8 bases, and 12 bases lay in between. The CDR3 has 14 amino acids. Here the CDR3 DNA reads TGTGCCAGCAGCGTAGGGGGGGGCCCAGACATTCAGTACTTC. It specifies CASSVGGGPDIQYF.